These T cell receptor beta chains were read from a single sample in a study of Ad26.COV2.S vaccination and SARS-CoV-2 variants. Profiling relied on immunoSEQ multiplex PCR, and the TCRdb table lists in-frame clones only, not all of them. In the table there are 180,000 or so clones, around 90% of which are singletons. The sample was peripheral blood, taken after recovery from COVID-19. The source is a human donor who had recovered from COVID-19. CDR3s include the opening cysteine and the closing phenylalanine or tryptophan. The order of the fields is D gene, J gene, clone size, V gene, CDR3 protein, CDR3 DNA. The D gene is left open where the match is weak. The size entry is marked missing in some rows and otherwise reads once, few, many or a size class.

D: .
J: TRBJ2-4
size: .
V: TRBV9
CDR3: CASSVDVGVSIQYF
DNA: TGTGCCAGCAGCGTAGACGTGGGAGTGAGCATTCAGTACTTC

D: TRBD2
J: TRBJ2-1
size: .
V: TRBV7-7
CDR3: CASSSLAGEGNEQFF
DNA: TGTGCCAGCAGCTCGTTAGCGGGAGAAGGGAATGAGCAGTTCTTC

D: .
J: TRBJ2-5
size: .
V: TRBV2
CDR3: CASSDPPGQETQYF
DNA: TGTGCCAGCAGTGACCCCCCCGGGCAAGAGACCCAGTACTTC

D: TRBD1
J: TRBJ2-3
size: .
V: TRBV5-1
CDR3: CASSRQGREPDTQYF
DNA: TGCGCCAGCAGCCGACAGGGAAGGGAGCCAGATACGCAGTATTTT

D: .
J: TRBJ1-4
size: .
V: TRBV21-1
CDR3: CASSRDRVQEKLFF
DNA: TGTGCCAGCAGCAGAGACAGGGTTCAGGAAAAACTGTTTTTT

D: .
J: TRBJ1-5
size: .
V: TRBV18
CDR3: CASSPGRDFNQPQHF
DNA: TGTGCCAGCTCACCAGGCAGGGACTTCAATCAGCCCCAGCATTTT

D: TRBD2
J: TRBJ2-4
size: .
V: TRBV29-1
CDR3: CSVSSLAVGKNIQYF
DNA: TGCAGCGTCTCTTCCCTAGCGGTTGGCAAAAACATTCAGTACTTC

D: .
J: TRBJ1-4
size: .
V: TRBV7-9
CDR3: CASSPGGAVTDATNEKLFF
DNA: TGTGCCAGCAGCCCGGGGGGGGCGGTGACGGACGCAACTAATGAAAAACTGTTTTTT

D: TRBD2
J: TRBJ2-5
size: .
V: TRBV7-8
CDR3: CASSPGLAGGMETQYF
DNA: TGTGCCAGCAGCCCTGGACTAGCGGGGGGGATGGAGACCCAGTACTTC

D: TRBD1
J: TRBJ2-1
size: .
V: TRBV19
CDR3: CASSSQGANEQFF
DNA: TGTGCCAGTAGTTCACAGGGGGCGAATGAGCAGTTCTTC

D: .
J: TRBJ2-2
size: .
V: TRBV5-6
CDR3: CASSLIWNTGELFF
DNA: TGTGCCAGCAGCTTGATTTGGAACACCGGGGAGCTGTTTTTT

D: .
J: TRBJ1-2
size: .
V: TRBV7-9
CDR3: CASSSGGLQQIYYTF
DNA: TGTGCCAGCAGCTCGGGGGGCCTACAACAGATATACTACACCTTC

D: .
J: TRBJ2-7
size: .
V: TRBV18
CDR3: CASSPTLEEQYF
DNA: TGTGCCAGCTCGCCGACACTGGAGGAGCAGTACTTC

D: TRBD1
J: TRBJ2-1
size: .
V: TRBV5-1
CDR3: CASSPGRDRGNNEQFF
DNA: TGCGCCAGCAGCCCCGGAAGGGACAGGGGCAACAATGAGCAGTTCTTC

D: .
J: TRBJ2-3
size: .
V: TRBV3-1/TRBV3-2
CDR3: CASSPGLNTDTQYF
DNA: TGTGCCAGCAGCCCCGGACTTAACACAGATACGCAGTATTTT

D: .
J: TRBJ2-1
size: .
V: TRBV12-5
CDR3: CASGSGTEQFF
DNA: TGTGCTAGTGGTTCCGGGACGGAGCAGTTCTTC

D: .
J: TRBJ1-4
size: few
V: TRBV5-1
CDR3: CASSFDWGTNEKLFF
DNA: TGCGCCAGCAGCTTCGACTGGGGAACTAATGAAAAACTGTTTTTT

D: .
J: TRBJ2-7
size: .
V: TRBV2
CDR3: CASTSGTGLYF
DNA: TGTGCCAGCACTAGCGGGACAGGGTTGTACTTC

D: TRBD1
J: TRBJ2-7
size: .
V: TRBV10-3
CDR3: CAITLGQGPYEQYF
DNA: TGTGCCATCACGTTAGGACAGGGGCCCTACGAGCAGTACTTC

D: .
J: TRBJ2-3
size: .
V: TRBV11-2
CDR3: CASSLRQRASTDTQYF
DNA: TGTGCCAGCAGCCTGCGACAGAGGGCTAGCACAGATACGCAGTATTTT

D: .
J: TRBJ2-1
size: .
V: TRBV30
CDR3: CAWSNLGQSDNEQFF
DNA: TGTGCCTGGAGTAATTTGGGGCAATCAGACAATGAGCAGTTCTTC

D: .
J: TRBJ2-5
size: .
V: TRBV2
CDR3: CASRPVGLPQYF
DNA: TGTGCCAGCAGACCCGTCGGTTTGCCCCAGTACTTC

D: .
J: TRBJ1-6
size: .
V: TRBV19
CDR3: CASAGGGINYSPLHF
DNA: TGTGCCAGTGCAGGAGGAGGGATTAACTACTCACCCCTCCACTTT

D: TRBD2
J: TRBJ2-3
size: .
V: TRBV11-3
CDR3: CASSLKLAGTTDTQYF
DNA: TGTGCCAGCAGCTTAAAGCTAGCGGGAACCACAGATACGCAGTATTTT

D: TRBD1
J: TRBJ2-7
size: .
V: TRBV6-5
CDR3: CASSRTGGEQYF
DNA: TGTGCCAGCAGTCGGACAGGGGGCGAGCAGTACTTC

D: .
J: TRBJ1-5
size: .
V: TRBV6-1
CDR3: CASSEIVGVSNQPQHF
DNA: TGTGCCAGCAGTGAGATAGTGGGAGTCAGCAATCAGCCCCAGCATTTT

D: TRBD2
J: TRBJ2-5
size: once
V: TRBV7-3
CDR3: CASSSSGVETQYF
DNA: TGTGCCAGCAGCTCCAGCGGGGTAGAGACCCAGTACTTC

D: TRBD2
J: TRBJ2-1
size: .
V: TRBV4-2
CDR3: CASSQDKRGGYNEQFF
DNA: TGTGCCAGCAGCCAAGATAAGCGGGGGGGCTACAATGAGCAGTTCTTC

D: .
J: TRBJ1-1
size: .
V: TRBV7-9
CDR3: CASSLAGQPGAFF
DNA: TGTGCCAGCAGCTTAGCGGGACAACCTGGAGCTTTCTTT

D: TRBD1
J: TRBJ1-1
size: few
V: TRBV10-1
CDR3: CASSDTGGTEAFF
DNA: TGCGCCAGCAGTGATACAGGGGGGACTGAAGCTTTCTTT

D: .
J: TRBJ1-2
size: few
V: TRBV4-1
CDR3: CASSLSGGYGYTF
DNA: TGCGCCAGCAGCTTATCCGGTGGCTATGGCTACACCTTC

D: TRBD2
J: TRBJ2-5
size: .
V: TRBV2
CDR3: CASSASGVQETQYF
DNA: TGTGCCAGCAGTGCCAGCGGGGTACAAGAGACCCAGTACTTC

D: TRBD2
J: TRBJ2-1
size: once
V: TRBV19
CDR3: CASRKGLAAYNEQFF
DNA: TGTGCCAGTAGAAAGGGACTAGCGGCCTACAATGAGCAGTTCTTC

D: .
J: TRBJ2-3
size: .
V: TRBV6-6
CDR3: CASSLRQGTDTQYF
DNA: TGTGCCAGCAGTCTTAGACAGGGCACAGATACGCAGTATTTT

D: .
J: TRBJ2-1
size: .
V: TRBV11-2
CDR3: CASSFTRYNEQFF
DNA: TGTGCCAGCAGCTTTACCCGGTACAATGAGCAGTTCTTC

D: .
J: TRBJ1-4
size: .
V: TRBV7-9
CDR3: CASSLQAVNEKLFF
DNA: TGTGCCAGCAGCCTACAGGCGGTTAATGAAAAACTGTTTTTT

D: .
J: TRBJ1-1
size: .
V: TRBV7-9
CDR3: CASSPYSNTEAFF
DNA: TGTGCCAGCAGCCCCTATAGTAACACTGAAGCTTTCTTT

D: .
J: TRBJ1-1
size: .
V: TRBV5-6
CDR3: CASSLVRGIEAFF
DNA: TGTGCCAGCAGCTTGGTAAGAGGCATTGAAGCTTTCTTT

D: TRBD2
J: TRBJ2-5
size: .
V: TRBV11-2
CDR3: CASSLYNTGGETQYF
DNA: TGTGCCAGCAGCTTATATAATACGGGGGGAGAGACCCAGTACTTC

D: TRBD2
J: TRBJ2-7
size: .
V: TRBV5-4
CDR3: CASSVTSALSYEQYF
DNA: TGTGCCAGCAGCGTGACTAGCGCTCTCTCCTACGAGCAGTACTTC

D: TRBD1
J: TRBJ2-5
size: .
V: TRBV7-8
CDR3: CASSSGQGARQETQYF
DNA: TGTGCCAGCAGCTCCGGACAGGGGGCAAGACAAGAGACCCAGTACTTC

D: TRBD1
J: TRBJ1-1
size: .
V: TRBV9
CDR3: CASSPSATGLPFEAFF
DNA: TGTGCCAGCAGCCCATCCGCGACAGGGCTCCCTTTTGAAGCTTTCTTT

D: .
J: TRBJ1-1
size: .
V: TRBV3-1/TRBV3-2
CDR3: CASSRRPRNTEAFF
DNA: TGTGCCAGCAGCCGTCGTCCGAGGAACACTGAAGCTTTCTTT

D: .
J: TRBJ1-2
size: .
V: TRBV2
CDR3: CASSDGSGYTF
DNA: TGTGCCAGCAGTGACGGGTCTGGCTACACCTTC

D: .
J: TRBJ2-2
size: .
V: TRBV24-1
CDR3: CATENTGELFF
DNA: TGTGCCACTGAGAACACCGGGGAGCTGTTTTTT

D: TRBD2
J: TRBJ2-1
size: .
V: TRBV27
CDR3: CASSPYLTSGGNYNEQFF
DNA: TGTGCCAGCAGTCCCTACCTGACTAGCGGGGGGAACTACAATGAGCAGTTCTTC

D: .
J: TRBJ2-3
size: .
V: TRBV5-1
CDR3: CASSLVNSPSTDTQYF
DNA: TGCGCCAGCAGCTTGGTAAATAGCCCTAGCACAGATACGCAGTATTTT

D: .
J: TRBJ2-3
size: .
V: TRBV30
CDR3: CACSRADTQYF
DNA: TGTGCCTGCTCCCGGGCAGATACGCAGTATTTT

D: .
J: TRBJ1-1
size: .
V: TRBV5-1
CDR3: CASSPWGENTEAFF
DNA: TGCGCCAGCAGCCCGTGGGGGGAGAACACTGAAGCTTTCTTT

D: TRBD2
J: TRBJ2-7
size: .
V: TRBV3-1/TRBV3-2
CDR3: CASSPSDGLAGTSYEQYF
DNA: TGTGCCAGCAGCCCGTCGGACGGCCTAGCGGGGACTTCCTACGAGCAGTACTTC

D: TRBD1
J: TRBJ1-1
size: .
V: TRBV6-5
CDR3: CASSPTGRATEAFF
DNA: TGTGCCAGCAGCCCGACAGGGAGGGCCACTGAAGCTTTCTTT

D: TRBD1
J: TRBJ1-5
size: .
V: TRBV18
CDR3: CASSPTGGFQPQHF
DNA: TGTGCCAGCTCACCAACAGGGGGTTTTCAGCCCCAGCATTTT

D: TRBD2
J: TRBJ2-5
size: .
V: TRBV12-5
CDR3: CASGVPGPRSASSRVSSGQETQYF
DNA: TGTGCTAGTGGTGTCCCGGGACCCCGCTCGGCTTCTTCTAGGGTGAGTAGCGGGCAGGAGACCCAGTACTTC

D: TRBD2
J: TRBJ2-1
size: .
V: TRBV9
CDR3: CASSPATSGSRYNEQFF
DNA: TGTGCCAGCAGCCCAGCTACTAGCGGGAGCCGCTACAATGAGCAGTTCTTC

D: .
J: TRBJ1-4
size: .
V: TRBV4-2
CDR3: CASSQEWQVKEKLFF
DNA: TGTGCCAGCAGCCAAGAATGGCAGGTCAAGGAAAAACTGTTTTTT